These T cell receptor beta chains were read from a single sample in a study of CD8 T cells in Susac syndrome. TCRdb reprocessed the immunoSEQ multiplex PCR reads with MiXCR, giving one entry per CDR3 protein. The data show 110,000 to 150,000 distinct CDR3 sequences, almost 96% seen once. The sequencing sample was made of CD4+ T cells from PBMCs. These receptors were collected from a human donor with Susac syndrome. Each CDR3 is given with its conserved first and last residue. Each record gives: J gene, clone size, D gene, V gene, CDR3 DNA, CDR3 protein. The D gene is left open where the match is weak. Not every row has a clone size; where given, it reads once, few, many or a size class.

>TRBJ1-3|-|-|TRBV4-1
TGCGCCAGCAGCCAAGGATTGGCTAGGGGAGGAAACACCATATATTTT
CASSQGLARGGNTIYF
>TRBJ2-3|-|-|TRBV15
TGTGCCACCAGCAGAGATACCCCCCTGCGGCAGGACACAGATACGCAGTATTTT
CATSRDTPLRQDTDTQYF
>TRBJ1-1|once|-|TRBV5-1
TGCGCCAGCAGCTTCGAACAGGGTAGGACTGAAGCTTTCTTT
CASSFEQGRTEAFF
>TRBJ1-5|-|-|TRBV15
TGTGCCACCAGCAGGTTACAGGGCGGGAGACAGCCCCAGCATTTT
CATSRLQGGRQPQHF
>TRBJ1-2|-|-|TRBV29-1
TGCAGCGCCCCCCGGGCGAGGGGTGGCTACACCTTC
CSAPRARGGYTF
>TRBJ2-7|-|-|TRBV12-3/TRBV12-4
TGTGCCAGCAGTTACGAACAATCCTTTACCGAGCAGTACTTC
CASSYEQSFTEQYF
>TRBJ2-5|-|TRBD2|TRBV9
TGTGCCAGCAGCGTAGGGGGGAGGGTGAGCGAGACCCAGTACTTC
CASSVGGRVSETQYF
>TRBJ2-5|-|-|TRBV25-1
TGTGCCAGCGCCAGGGAACAAGAGACCCAGTACTTC
CASAREQETQYF
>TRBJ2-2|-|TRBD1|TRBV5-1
TGCGCCAGCAGCTTGGGACAGGGGTCGTACACCGGGGAGCTGTTTTTT
CASSLGQGSYTGELFF
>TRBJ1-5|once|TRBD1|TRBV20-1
TGCAGTGCTAGAGTGGGACAGCGGGGCAATCAGCCCCAGCATTTT
CSARVGQRGNQPQHF
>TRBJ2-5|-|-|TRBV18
TGTGCCAGCTCACCAAGGGATAGCGAGACCCAGTACTTC
CASSPRDSETQYF
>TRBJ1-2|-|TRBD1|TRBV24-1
TGTGCCACCAGTGACGCCCGTGGGACAGATAGTGGCTACACCTTC
CATSDARGTDSGYTF
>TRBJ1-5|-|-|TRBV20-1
TGCAGTGCTAGAGATCACGGGAATCAGCCCCAGCATTTT
CSARDHGNQPQHF
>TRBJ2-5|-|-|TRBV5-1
TGCGCCAGCAGCTTGGGGTTTCCTGGGGAGACCCAGTACTTC
CASSLGFPGETQYF
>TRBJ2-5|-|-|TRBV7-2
TGTGCCAGCAGCTTCCATTCCGGGTCTACCCAGTACTTC
CASSFHSGSTQYF
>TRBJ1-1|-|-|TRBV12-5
TGTGCTAGTGGTTTGCAAGGGGCCAACACTGAAGCTTTCTTT
CASGLQGANTEAFF
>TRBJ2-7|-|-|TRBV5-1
TGCGCCAGCAGCTTGGATGTCTCTTTCTACGAGCAGTACTTC
CASSLDVSFYEQYF
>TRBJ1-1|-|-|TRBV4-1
TGCGCCAGCAGCCAGCTGGGGCACCCCCCGACTGAAGCTTTCTTT
CASSQLGHPPTEAFF
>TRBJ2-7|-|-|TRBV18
TGTGCCAGCTCACCGGGGACGGATCGATCCTACGAGCAGTACTTC
CASSPGTDRSYEQYF
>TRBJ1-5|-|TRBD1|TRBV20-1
TGCAGTGCTAGCTACCTTGACAGGGGCGGGCAGCCCCAGCATTTT
CSASYLDRGGQPQHF
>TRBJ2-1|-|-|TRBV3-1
TGTGCCAGCAGCCCGGGGACGGCGGGGTGGATCTTC
CASSPGTAGWIF
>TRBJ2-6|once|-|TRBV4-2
TGTGCCAGCAGCCAAGATGTCCTCTCTGGGGCCAACGTCCTGACTTTC
CASSQDVLSGANVLTF
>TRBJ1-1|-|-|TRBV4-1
TGCGCCAGCAGCCAGGGACTCCCAGGCACTGAAGCTTTCTTT
CASSQGLPGTEAFF